A selection of T cell receptor beta chains follows, all from one sample in a study of blood T cell repertoires in COVID-19. This table comes from immunoSEQ multiplex PCR, and its TCRdb copy is limited to in-frame clones, with some not included. This sample has fewer than 300,000 clones, with approximately 81% found just once. Sequencing was done on a sample of peripheral blood. Receptor source: a woman aged 18 to 35 with acute or convalescent COVID-19. Each CDR3 is given with its conserved first and last residue. The D gene is left open where the match is weak. Only part of the rows carry a size: once, few, many, or a class if the clone is expanded.

>TRBV28|.|.|TRBJ2-3
CASSFVVAAGKRGADTQYF
TGTGCCAGCAGTTTTGTGGTAGCAGCGGGAAAGAGGGGGGCAGATACGCAGTATTTT
>TRBV25-1|.|.|TRBJ1-1
CASSDFTLNTEAFF
TGTGCCAGCAGTGATTTTACACTGAACACTGAAGCTTTCTTT
>TRBV2|TRBD2|.|TRBJ2-5
CASSFNAGGLGTQYF
TGTGCCAGCAGTTTCAACGCGGGAGGGCTTGGGACCCAGTACTTC
>TRBV5-1|TRBD2|.|TRBJ2-7
CASSPTGTRPSEQYF
TGCGCCAGCAGCCCAACGGGGACTAGACCCTCCGAGCAGTACTTC
>TRBV6-5|.|.|TRBJ2-1
CASTKDSFYNEQFF
TGTGCCAGCACCAAGGACAGTTTCTACAATGAGCAGTTCTTC
>TRBV15|TRBD1|many|TRBJ1-6
CATSRGVGQGDHSPLHF
TGTGCCACCAGCAGAGGAGTGGGACAGGGAGATCATTCACCCCTCCACTTT
>TRBV5-4|TRBD2|once|TRBJ2-7
CASSPLADGTYEQYF
TGTGCCAGCAGCCCTCTAGCGGATGGGACCTACGAGCAGTACTTC
>TRBV15|.|.|TRBJ2-1
CATGLTSFNEQFF
TGTGCCACCGGACTTACTAGTTTCAATGAGCAGTTCTTC
>TRBV19|.|many|TRBJ2-7
CASSIKDRAYEQYF
TGTGCCAGTAGTATTAAGGACAGAGCCTACGAGCAGTACTTC
>TRBV4-2|TRBD1|.|TRBJ2-3
CASSRSGTGASTDTQYF
TGTGCCAGCAGCCGTTCCGGGACAGGGGCTAGCACAGATACGCAGTATTTT
>TRBV5-4|.|.|TRBJ1-1
CASYPRTTGLGTEAFF
TGTGCCAGCTACCCCAGAACAACAGGGCTGGGTACTGAAGCTTTCTTT
>TRBV19|.|.|TRBJ1-4
CASSIGQGFNEKLFF
TGTGCCAGTAGTATTGGGCAGGGTTTCAATGAAAAACTGTTTTTT
>TRBV7-2|.|.|TRBJ2-3
CASSPSSTDTQYF
TGTGCCAGCAGCCCCTCTAGCACAGATACGCAGTATTTT
>TRBV7-3|.|.|TRBJ1-4
CASTLKAETTNEKLFF
TGTGCCAGCACCCTAAAGGCGGAGACAACTAATGAAAAACTGTTTTTT
>TRBV2|TRBD1|.|TRBJ2-7
CASSPQGDRVGSYEQYF
TGTGCCAGCAGTCCCCAGGGTGACAGGGTGGGGTCATACGAGCAGTACTTC
>TRBV7-9|.|.|TRBJ1-2
CASSAGQGSRGYTF
TGTGCCAGCAGCGCCGGGCAGGGGTCGCGTGGCTACACCTTC
>TRBV10-2|.|.|TRBJ1-2
CASSESAGILYGYTF
TGCGCCAGCAGTGAGTCAGCAGGGATATTATATGGCTACACCTTC
>TRBV3-1/TRBV3-2|.|.|TRBJ2-2
CASSRGLDSGELFF
TGTGCCAGCAGCCGCGGTTTGGATTCCGGGGAGCTGTTTTTT
>TRBV19|TRBD1|few|TRBJ2-2
CASRMTGREELFF
TGTGCCAGTAGGATGACAGGGCGTGAGGAGCTGTTTTTT
>TRBV3-1/TRBV3-2|.|.|TRBJ2-7
CASSQAPSEYEQYF
TGTGCCAGCAGCCAAGCCCCCTCTGAGTACGAGCAGTACTTC
>TRBV28|.|.|TRBJ1-1
CASSFGRDSSEAFF
TGTGCCAGCAGTTTCGGTAGAGACAGCAGTGAAGCTTTCTTT
>TRBV9|.|.|TRBJ2-7
CASSVSGNSYEQYF
TGTGCCAGCAGCGTCTCAGGGAACTCCTACGAGCAGTACTTC
>TRBV14|TRBD2|once|TRBJ2-3
CASSNRLAGFADTQYF
TGTGCCAGCAGCAACCGACTAGCTGGTTTTGCAGATACGCAGTATTTT
>TRBV5-6|.|.|TRBJ2-7
CASSLKGFGGDSYEQYF
TGTGCCAGCAGCTTGAAGGGTTTTGGAGGTGATTCCTACGAGCAGTACTTC
>TRBV6-2/TRBV6-3|.|once|TRBJ1-1
CASSFLLNTEAFF
TGTGCCAGCAGTTTCTTATTGAACACTGAAGCTTTCTTT
>TRBV6-5|.|.|TRBJ1-1
CASSYTTGVKAFF
TGTGCCAGCAGTTATACCACAGGAGTTAAAGCTTTCTTT
>TRBV4-3|TRBD1|.|TRBJ1-2
CASSQDLPYHRQGAAYGYTF
TGCGCCAGCAGCCAAGATTTACCCTATCACAGACAGGGGGCAGCCTATGGCTACACCTTC
>TRBV12-3/TRBV12-4|.|.|TRBJ1-2
CASSFFGGDGYTF
TGTGCCAGCAGTTTTTTTGGGGGGGATGGCTACACCTTC
>TRBV7-2|.|few|TRBJ2-2
CASSFNTRITGELFF
TGTGCCAGCAGCTTTAATACTAGAATTACCGGGGAGCTGTTTTTT
>TRBV6-4|TRBD2|.|TRBJ2-3
CASSDQPGLAGRTDTQYF
TGTGCCAGCAGTGACCAACCCGGACTAGCGGGGCGCACAGATACGCAGTATTTT
>TRBV6-5|.|.|TRBJ1-3
CASSYSTVGNTIYF
TGTGCCAGCAGTTACTCGACAGTTGGAAACACCATATATTTT
>TRBV10-3|TRBD1|.|TRBJ1-1
CAIGGGRTGGINTEAFF
TGTGCCATCGGAGGGGGACGGACAGGGGGTATAAACACTGAAGCTTTCTTT